The rows below give T cell receptor beta chains drawn from one sample of a study of shared clonotypes between healthy human individuals. The protocol was immunoSEQ multiplex PCR, while the TCRdb copy is restricted to in-frame clones and leaves out a portion. Of some 2,500,000 clones listed, more than 85% are singletons. What was sequenced was naive CD4+ T cells from PBMCs. The receptor source for this set is a man aged 18 to 30 in good health. Some clones in this sample may be carry-over from other donors' samples. Both conserved end residues are trimmed from each CDR3. The order of the fields is V gene, J gene, CDR3 protein.

TRBV4-2	TRBJ2-3	ASSQVAGLESTDTQY
TRBV11-2	TRBJ2-5	ASSSGTGWRPFY
TRBV28	TRBJ2-1	ASSLKAGGNTNEQF
TRBV2	TRBJ2-1	ASSSRLAGTYNEQF
TRBV9	TRBJ2-1	ASSSGTPSSYNEQF
TRBV2	TRBJ1-4	ASSLDRGGEKLF
TRBV5-1	TRBJ2-1	ASSFKPGNEQF
TRBV27	TRBJ1-5	ASRYRSNQPQH
TRBV7-6	TRBJ1-1	ASSLEGTD
TRBV19	TRBJ2-7	ASSTPGTTSSYEQY
TRBV6-1	TRBJ2-2	ASSEKGREPGELF
TRBV4-1	TRBJ2-3	ASSQDRPGITDTQY
TRBV20-1	TRBJ2-1	SAGQGAQF
TRBV4-1	TRBJ1-2	ASSRPGTGSYGYT
TRBV6-5	TRBJ2-1	ASRSTGAGEQF
TRBV19	TRBJ2-7	ASSKFVSDEQY
TRBV18	TRBJ2-2	ASSPFQRGGNTGELF
TRBV14	TRBJ2-5	ASSHSPLAGQETQY
TRBV7-2	TRBJ2-3	ASSSRRTDTQY
TRBV11-3	TRBJ2-1	ASSFLSGGEQF
TRBV6-5	TRBJ2-7	ASKIGQGPTYEQY
TRBV29-1	TRBJ2-1	SVTSGMTYEQF
TRBV4-1	TRBJ1-2	ASSQWDTSNYGYT
TRBV5-1	TRBJ2-7	ASSLLGQGPYEQY
TRBV19	TRBJ1-6	ASFTLGGSPLH
TRBV19	TRBJ1-2	ATSSGWTYGYT
TRBV18	TRBJ1-3	ASSPTLLQGGNTIY
TRBV4-2	TRBJ2-1	ASSQAAGTGYNNEQF
TRBV14	TRBJ1-4	ASSRKLPTTATNEKLF
TRBV18	TRBJ1-5	ASSWTGNSNQPQH
TRBV5-5	TRBJ2-2	ASSLAGERTGELF
TRBV6-1	TRBJ1-2	ASSSGSDGYT